This section outlines one TCR beta chain sequence together with its context. Its cognate antigen is unknown. The sample is drawn from a study of T cell responses to AZD1222 COVID-19 vaccine. Findings of the study overall: CD4 TCRs associated with vaccination spanned spike, dominating at 160-218 and 743-854. The donors showed a predominance of white British ancestry and of females, with possible underestimation of clonal diversity.

The repertoire was sequenced with immunoSEQ multiplex PCR; TCRdb's copy has only in-frame clones and lacks some. The profile shows some 84,000 clones, around 88% of them singletons. In germline, CDR1 is SGHTS, CDR2 YDEGEE. CDR3 size: 13 residues. V was pared by 6 bases and J by 5 bases, with 4 bases of the junction left unmatched. Sequences were derived from peripheral blood, sampled 28 days after the second AZD1222 dose. V gene TRBV5-8 combines with J gene TRBJ2-5, with 10 bases identical to TRBD1. This clonotype was sampled from an adult who received the AZD1222 COVID-19 vaccine. The CDR3 region has the DNA TGTGCCAGCACCCCGGGACAGGGGGAGACCCAGTACTTC. Translation gives CASTPGQGETQYF.